This T cell receptor (beta chain) was captured in a study of blood T cells in healthy people across ages (dated by TCRdb to the mid-2010s). With regard to the full study: In model experiments, template switching captured about one uniquely barcoded TCR beta cDNA molecule for every two T cells. Using deep sequencing normalized with unique cDNA molecular identifiers, the study measured how TCR beta repertoire diversity changes with age. The donors were split into four age groups: young (average 16 years), middle-aged (nearly 40), aged (more than 60) and long-lived (approximately 80). To avoid experimental bias, donors of different ages were distributed randomly across sequencing lanes. Using the same blood draw, the study looked at two additional independent replicas of 1 million unique cDNA reads for two donors, one aged 18 to 29 and the other aged 80 or older.

Library prep was done by 5' RACE. Sequencing instrument: Illumina HiSeq 2500. A second about 7 to 11 cycle PCR used a sample-barcoded 5' primer and a J-beta primer mix. Each TCR beta cDNA molecule received a unique molecular identifier from a template-switch 5' adaptor carrying 12 random nucleotides. Each sample yielded at least 2.5 million CDR3-containing paired-end reads. The Mint cDNA synthesis kit, primed by a TRBC-specific oligonucleotide, was used to synthesize first-strand cDNA from all RNA. Following uracil-DNA glycosylase treatment, a first 18-cycle PCR with universal primers M1SS and BC2_uni_R was performed on all cDNA. The original methods were these. Normalization of each sample was performed by random selection of 1 million high-quality reads, each carrying a distinct molecular identifier. Instead of being binned into consensus sequences, reads that shared molecular identifiers were thrown out. MiTCR, set to a Q25 quality threshold and the strictest error-elimination algorithm, was used for CDR3 identification, clonotype clustering and error correction. A nonparametric unseen species model with Euler transformation was used to estimate a lower bound on total TCR beta diversity. The public reads were reprocessed in TCRdb via fastp at Q25 and MiXCR, keeping in-frame beta chains. Each entry is one CDR3 protein sequence, shown with its most common DNA and genes. These V and J calls derive from TCRdb rather than the authors' analysis. The sample table records 1.5 million or so distinct CDR3 sequences; approximately 42% of these occur just once. Over 3.5% of the sample is in the top ten clones.

In the germline V gene, CDR1 corresponds to MNHEY and CDR2 to SVGAGI. Here V drops 6 bases and J drops 10 bases, and the junction holds 12 bases not matched to any gene. From its cysteine to its phenylalanine, the CDR3 spans 14 amino acids. Of all the DNA, just the CDR3 is kept, 42 bases in frame from base 1. Donors were 30 to 45 systemically healthy Caucasian individuals from Russia aged roughly 6 to 90 years. Approximately 10 milliliters of peripheral blood were collected from each donor into EDTA-treated Vacutainer tubes. Ficoll-Paque density-gradient centrifugation was used to isolate PBMCs, with at least 7 million obtained per sample. Total RNA was extracted from PBMCs with Trizol reagent, with at least 6 micrograms obtained per sample. For every donor, flow cytometry on a PBMC aliquot measured the percentage of naive CD45RAhigh/CD27high T cells. On the study overall, not on this receptor specifically: Compared with the aged group, the long-lived group had more naive CD4+ T cells, fewer expanded clones and increased TCR diversity, a pattern suggesting age selection. Because the CMV infection status of the donors was unknown, age-related changes in expanded clonotypes may potentially have been confounded. Since profiling was done on bulk unsorted PBMCs, naive and antigen-experienced compartments could not be conclusively compared. There was a strong correlation between observed TCR beta diversity and the percentage of naive T cells measured by flow cytometry. Total diversity estimates from one million sequenced T cells were considered lower bounds and underestimates. Observed TCR beta diversity per million T cells fell roughly linearly with age, and a significant reduction was already apparent by age approximately 41.

Points on this clonotype: Its antigen remains unidentified. No clone much larger than this one lies a single base away; base qualities are absent.

The receptor comes from a woman aged 18-29 years in good health. The chain was built from TRBV6-5 and TRBJ1-2, with TRBD1 matching 9 junction bases. Sequencing was done on a sample of blood. The encoded CDR3 is CASRSGTGIKDYTF. DNA sequence: TGTGCCAGCAGGTCCGGGACAGGGATTAAGGACTACACCTTC.